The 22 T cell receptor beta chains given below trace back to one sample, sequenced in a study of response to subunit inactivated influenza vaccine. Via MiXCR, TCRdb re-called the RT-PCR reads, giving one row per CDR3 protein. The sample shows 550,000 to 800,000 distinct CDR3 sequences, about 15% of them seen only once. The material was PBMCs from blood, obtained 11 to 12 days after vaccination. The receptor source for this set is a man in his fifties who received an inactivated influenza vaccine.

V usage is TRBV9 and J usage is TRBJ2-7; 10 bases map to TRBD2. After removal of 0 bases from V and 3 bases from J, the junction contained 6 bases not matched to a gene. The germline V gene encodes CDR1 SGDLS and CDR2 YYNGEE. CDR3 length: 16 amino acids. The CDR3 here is CASSVGLAGAGYEQYF. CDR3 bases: TGTGCCAGCAGCGTAGGACTAGCGGGTGCAGGCTACGAGCAGTACTTC.

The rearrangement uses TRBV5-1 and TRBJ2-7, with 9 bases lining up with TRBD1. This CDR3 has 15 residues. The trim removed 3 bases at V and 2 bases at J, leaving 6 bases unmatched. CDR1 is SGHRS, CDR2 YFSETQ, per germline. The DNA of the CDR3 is TGCGCCAGCAGCTCCACAGGGGGCGTCGCCTACGAGCAGTACTTC. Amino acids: CASSSTGGVAYEQYF.

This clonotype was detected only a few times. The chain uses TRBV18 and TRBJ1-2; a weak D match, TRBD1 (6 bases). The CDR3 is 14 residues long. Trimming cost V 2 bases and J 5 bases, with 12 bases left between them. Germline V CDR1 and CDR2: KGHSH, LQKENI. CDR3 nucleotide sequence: TGTGCCAGCTCACCAAAGACAGGCGGTTATGGCTACACCTTC. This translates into CASSPKTGGYGYTF.

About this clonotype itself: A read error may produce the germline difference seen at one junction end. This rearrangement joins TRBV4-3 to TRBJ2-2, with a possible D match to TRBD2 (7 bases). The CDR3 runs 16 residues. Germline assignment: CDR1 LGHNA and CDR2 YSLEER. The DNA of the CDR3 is TGCGCCAGCAGCCAGGCCGGGGGGCCATACACCGGGGAGCTGTCTTTT. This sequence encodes CASSQAGGPYTGELSF.

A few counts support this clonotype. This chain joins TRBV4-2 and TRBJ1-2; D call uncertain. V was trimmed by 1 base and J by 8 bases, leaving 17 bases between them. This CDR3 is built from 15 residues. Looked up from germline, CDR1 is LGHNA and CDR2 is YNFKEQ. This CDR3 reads CASSQAGQTYQGYTF. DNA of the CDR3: TGTGCCAGCAGCCAAGCTGGTCAGACCTATCAGGGCTACACCTTC.

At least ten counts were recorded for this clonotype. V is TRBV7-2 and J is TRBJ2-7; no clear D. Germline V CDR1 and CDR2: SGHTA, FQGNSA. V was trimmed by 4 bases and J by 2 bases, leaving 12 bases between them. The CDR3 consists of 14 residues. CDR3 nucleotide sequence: TGTGCCAGCAGCTCAATATTGGGTACCTACGAGCAGTACTTC. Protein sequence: CASSSILGTYEQYF.

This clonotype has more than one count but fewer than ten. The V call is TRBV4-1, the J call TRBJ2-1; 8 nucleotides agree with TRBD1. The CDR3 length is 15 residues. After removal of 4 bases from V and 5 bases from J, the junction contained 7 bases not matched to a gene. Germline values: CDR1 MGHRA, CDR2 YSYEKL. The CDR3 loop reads CASSLVDREDNEQFF. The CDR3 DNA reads TGCGCCAGCAGCCTCGTGGACAGGGAGGACAATGAGCAGTTCTTC.

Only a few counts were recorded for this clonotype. CDR3 amino acids: CASSYADRRTDTQYF. CDR3 coding DNA: TGTGCCAGCAGTTACGCGGACAGGCGCACAGATACGCAGTATTTT. The rearrangement links TRBV6-2 or TRBV6-3 to TRBJ2-3; 7 nucleotides match TRBD1. This CDR3 has 15 amino acids. Trimming took 2 bases from V and 1 from J; bases not matched to a gene: 3. Germline V CDR1 and CDR2: MNHEY, SVGEGT.

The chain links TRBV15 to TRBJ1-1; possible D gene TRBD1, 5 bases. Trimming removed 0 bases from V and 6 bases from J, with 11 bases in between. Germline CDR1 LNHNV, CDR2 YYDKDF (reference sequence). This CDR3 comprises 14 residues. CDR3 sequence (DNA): TGTGCCACCAGCAGAGATTGGGGGAGGGCTGAAGCTTTCTTT. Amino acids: CATSRDWGRAEAFF.

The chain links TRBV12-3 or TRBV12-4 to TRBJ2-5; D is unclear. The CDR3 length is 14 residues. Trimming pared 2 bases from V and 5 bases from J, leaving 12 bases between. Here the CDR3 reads CASSLLRSWETQYF. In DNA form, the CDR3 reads TGTGCCAGCAGTTTACTTAGATCTTGGGAGACCCAGTACTTC.

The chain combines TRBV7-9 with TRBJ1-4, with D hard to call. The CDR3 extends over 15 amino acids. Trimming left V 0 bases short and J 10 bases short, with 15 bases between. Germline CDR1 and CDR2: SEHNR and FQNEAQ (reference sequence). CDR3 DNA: TGTGCCAGCAGCTTAGCGTGGGCAGGCCCGGGAAAACTGTTTTTT. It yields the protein CASSLAWAGPGKLFF.

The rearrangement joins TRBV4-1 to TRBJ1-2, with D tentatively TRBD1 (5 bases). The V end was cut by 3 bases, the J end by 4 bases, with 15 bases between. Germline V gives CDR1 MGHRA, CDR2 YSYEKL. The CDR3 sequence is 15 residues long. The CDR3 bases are TGCGCCAGCAGCCAGGACCGAAGGGGCGGCTATGGCTACACCTTC. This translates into CASSQDRRGGYGYTF.

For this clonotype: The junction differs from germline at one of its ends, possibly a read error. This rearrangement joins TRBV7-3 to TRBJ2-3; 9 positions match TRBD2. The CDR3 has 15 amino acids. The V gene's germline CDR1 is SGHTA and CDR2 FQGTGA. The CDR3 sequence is CASSLRGTSKDTQYF. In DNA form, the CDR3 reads TGTGCCAGCAGCTTGAGGGGGACTAGCAAAGATACGCAGTATTTT.

The CDR3 region has the DNA TGTGCCTGGAGAAAAGCGGGGGGGCGAAATGAGCAGTTCTTC. Residues: CAWRKAGGRNEQFF. The chain uses TRBV30 and TRBJ2-1; 10 positions match TRBD2. Germline-derived CDR1 and CDR2 are GTSNPN and SVGIG (reference sequence). This CDR3 region has 14 residues. Germline trimming cut 3 bases from V and 7 bases from J; bases unmatched to any gene: 6.

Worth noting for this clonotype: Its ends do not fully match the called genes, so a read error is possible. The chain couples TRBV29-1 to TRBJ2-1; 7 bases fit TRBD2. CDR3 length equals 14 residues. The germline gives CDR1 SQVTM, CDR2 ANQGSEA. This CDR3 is CSGRSGGRYKEQFF. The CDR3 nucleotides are TGCAGCGGGAGATCGGGAGGACGTTACAAGGAGCAGTTCTTC.

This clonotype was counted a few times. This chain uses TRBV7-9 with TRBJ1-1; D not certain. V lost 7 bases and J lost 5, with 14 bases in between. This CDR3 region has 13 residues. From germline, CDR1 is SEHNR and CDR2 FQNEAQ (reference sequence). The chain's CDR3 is CASTGMGITEAFF. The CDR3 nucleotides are TGTGCCAGCACCGGGATGGGGATAACTGAAGCTTTCTTT.

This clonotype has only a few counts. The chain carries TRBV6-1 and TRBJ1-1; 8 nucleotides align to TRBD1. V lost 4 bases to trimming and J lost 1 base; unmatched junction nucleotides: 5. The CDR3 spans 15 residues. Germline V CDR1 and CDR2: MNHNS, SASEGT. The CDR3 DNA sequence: TGTGCCAGCAGTGCAGGGGGCGCGAAGAACACTGAAGCTTTCTTT. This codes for CASSAGGAKNTEAFF.

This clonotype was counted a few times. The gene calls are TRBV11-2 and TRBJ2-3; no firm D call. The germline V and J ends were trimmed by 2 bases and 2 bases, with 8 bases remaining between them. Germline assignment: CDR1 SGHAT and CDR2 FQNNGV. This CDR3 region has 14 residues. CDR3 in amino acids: CASSLYDNTDTQYF. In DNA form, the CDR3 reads TGTGCCAGCAGCTTATATGACAACACAGATACGCAGTATTTT.

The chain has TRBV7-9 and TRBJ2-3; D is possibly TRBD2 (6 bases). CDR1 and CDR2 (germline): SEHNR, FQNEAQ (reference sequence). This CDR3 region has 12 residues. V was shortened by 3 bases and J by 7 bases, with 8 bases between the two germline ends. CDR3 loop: CASSLREYTQYF. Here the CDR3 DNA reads TGTGCCAGCAGCTTGCGGGAATATACGCAGTATTTT.

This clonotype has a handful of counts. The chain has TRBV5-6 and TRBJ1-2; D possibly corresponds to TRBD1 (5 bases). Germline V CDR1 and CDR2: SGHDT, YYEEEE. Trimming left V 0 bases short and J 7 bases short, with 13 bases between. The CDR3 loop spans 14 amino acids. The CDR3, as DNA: TGTGCCAGCAGCTTGGTACGGGGCGAGGGTGGCTACACCTTC. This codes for CASSLVRGEGGYTF. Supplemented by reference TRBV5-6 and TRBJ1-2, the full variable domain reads DAGVTQSPTHLIKTRGQQVTLRCSPKSGHDTVSWYQQALGQGPQFIFQYYEEEERQRGNFPDRFSGHQFPNYSSELNVNALLLGDSALYLCASSLVRGEGGYTFGSGTRLTVV.

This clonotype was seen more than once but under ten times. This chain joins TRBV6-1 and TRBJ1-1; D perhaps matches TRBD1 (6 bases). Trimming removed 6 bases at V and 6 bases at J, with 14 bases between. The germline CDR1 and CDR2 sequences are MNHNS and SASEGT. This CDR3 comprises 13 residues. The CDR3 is CASRTTGPAEAFF. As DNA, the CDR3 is TGTGCCAGCAGAACCACAGGGCCCGCTGAAGCTTTCTTT.

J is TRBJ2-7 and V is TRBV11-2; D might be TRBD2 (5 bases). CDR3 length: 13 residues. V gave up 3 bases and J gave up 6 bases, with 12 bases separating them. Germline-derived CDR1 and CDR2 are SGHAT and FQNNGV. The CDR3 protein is CASSFLSGSEQYF. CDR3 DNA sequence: TGTGCCAGCAGCTTCCTCTCGGGGAGCGAGCAGTACTTC.